What follows are 11 T cell receptor beta chains derived from one specimen sequenced in a study of blood T cell repertoires in COVID-19. Using immunoSEQ multiplex PCR, the repertoire was profiled, and TCRdb retains in-frame clones only, with some absent. The data contain 200,000 to 300,000 clones, around nine tenths of them singletons. The sample was peripheral blood. The receptors were gathered from a young man with active or convalescent COVID-19.

This clone appeared a few times. This chain uses TRBV11-2 with TRBJ2-1, with TRBD2 identical over 7 bases. The germline V gene has CDR1 SGHAT and CDR2 FQNNGV. J was trimmed by 2 bases and V by 5 bases; bases with no gene match: 9. This CDR3 has 16 amino acids. The DNA of the CDR3 is TGTGCCAGCAGCAAGCACGGAGCGGGGACCTACAATGAGCAGTTCTTC. Its translation is CASSKHGAGTYNEQFF.

This clone came up a few times. The CDR3 DNA reads as TGTGCCAGCAGTCGTACAGGGGTGCAGAACAATGAGCAGTTCTTC. Protein sequence: CASSRTGVQNNEQFF. The rearrangement joins TRBV11-2 to TRBJ2-1; 7 bases align to TRBD1. There are 15 residues in the CDR3. CDR1 SGHAT and CDR2 FQNNGV come from the germline V gene. Trimming cost V 6 bases and J 5 bases; bases outside gene matches: 10.

The chain has TRBV5-6 and TRBJ2-5; D remains unclear. The CDR3 runs to 16 residues. With 1 base removed from V and 0 bases from J, the gap between germline ends came to 13 bases. Germline lookup yields CDR1 SGHDT and CDR2 YYEEEE. The CDR3 DNA reads TGTGCCAGCAGCTTGTTTGAGGCCTTGTACCAAGAGACCCAGTACTTC. Its translation: CASSLFEALYQETQYF.

The V and J genes are TRBV7-9 and TRBJ1-2; tentatively, D is TRBD1 (6 bases). The CDR3 is 15 residues long. Germline V gene sequence: CDR1 SEHNR, CDR2 FQNEAQ (reference sequence). V lost 0 bases, J lost 8 bases, and 16 bases lay in between. In DNA form, the CDR3 reads TGTGCCAGCAGCTTAGCGGGAGTACAGGGTGGAGGCTACACCTTC. Encoded protein: CASSLAGVQGGGYTF.

V is TRBV6-2 or TRBV6-3 and J is TRBJ2-1; no clear D gene. CDR1 and CDR2 (germline): MNHEY, SVGEGT. This CDR3 spans 16 amino acids. The V end lost 2 bases, the J end lost 3 bases, and 14 bases lay between the germline ends. CDR3: CASSYGGRLFYNEQFF. The DNA of the CDR3 is TGTGCCAGCAGTTACGGCGGTCGCCTCTTCTACAATGAGCAGTTCTTC.

In regard to this clone: A read error may produce the germline difference seen at one junction end. The chain is built from TRBV11-2 and TRBJ1-1; D remains unclear. This CDR3 is 14 amino acids long. CDR1 is SGHAT and CDR2 is FQNNGV in the germline V gene. CDR3 region: CASRLGLWDTEAFF. The CDR3 nucleotides read TGTGCCAGCAGATTAGGACTGTGGGACACTGAAGCTTTCTTT.

This chain's CDR3 is CASSLATVSTDTQYF. The CDR3 region has the DNA TGTGCCAGCAGCTTAGCAACAGTTAGCACAGATACGCAGTATTTT. The genes are TRBV7-2 and TRBJ2-3, with D unclear. Germline V lookup: CDR1 SGHTA, CDR2 FQGNSA. V was clipped by 0 bases and J by 0 bases, with 7 bases between them. The CDR3 covers 15 residues.

This chain connects TRBV9 to TRBJ1-2; D not resolved. The V gene lost 4 bases and the J gene lost 13 bases, with 20 bases spanning the gap. Germline V CDR1 and CDR2: SGDLS, YYNGEE. The CDR3 covers 13 residues. The chain's CDR3 is CASSLPVSSRVTF. The DNA for the CDR3 is TGTGCCAGCAGCCTACCTGTCTCCTCAAGAGTCACCTTC.

The V call is TRBV11-2, the J call TRBJ1-1; no firm D call. V gave up 2 bases and J gave up 11 bases, with 15 bases separating them. This CDR3 comprises 13 residues. CDR1 SGHAT and CDR2 FQNNGV come from the germline V gene. The CDR3 reads CASSLLTNGVAFF. CDR3 coding DNA: TGTGCCAGCAGCTTATTAACCAACGGAGTGGCTTTCTTT.

This chain joins TRBV5-4 and TRBJ1-2; 8 nucleotides match TRBD1. V was clipped by 3 bases and J by 4 bases; unmatched bases: 8. This CDR3 has 15 amino acids. Germline values: CDR1 SGHNT, CDR2 YYREEE (reference sequence). For the CDR3, the DNA is TGTGCCAGCAGCTCGATCGACAGGGGAGGCTATGGCTACACCTTC. Amino acids: CASSSIDRGGYGYTF.

The gene calls are TRBV9 and TRBJ1-2, with 7 bases aligning to TRBD1. The V gene's germline CDR1 is SGDLS and CDR2 YYNGEE. This CDR3 has 18 amino acids. Trimming removed 2 bases from V and 4 bases from J; junction bases left unmatched: 17. The CDR3: CASSVERLPRGRGYGYTF. CDR3 DNA sequence: TGTGCCAGCAGCGTGGAAAGACTCCCGAGGGGGCGCGGCTATGGCTACACCTTC. The variable domain in full, with the rest retrieved from reference TRBV9 and TRBJ1-2, is DSGVTQTPKHLITATGQRVTLRCSPRSGDLSVYWYQQSLDQGLQFLIQYYNGEERAKGNILERFSAQQFPDLHSELNLSSLELGDSALYFCASSVERLPRGRGYGYTFGSGTRLTVV.